Following are 25 T cell receptor beta chains from one sample sequenced in a study of CD8 T cells in Susac syndrome. Reverse transcription used 0.5 to 1 ug RNA and random hexamers. TCRdb fed the immunoSEQ multiplex PCR reads into MiXCR, producing one record per CDR3 protein. The sample carries about 100,000 distinct CDR3 sequences, about 95% recorded once. The sample taken for sequencing was CD8+ T cells from PBMCs. The receptors originated from a human donor with Susac syndrome.

The chain uses TRBV20-1 and TRBJ2-7; D uncertain. The germline gives CDR1 DFQATT, CDR2 SNEGSKA (reference sequence). There are 12 residues in the CDR3. V dropped 1 base and J dropped 3 bases, with 7 bases sitting between them. The CDR3 bases are TGCAGTGCTAGAGGTCCGTTCTACGAGCAGTACTTC. Translation gives CSARGPFYEQYF.

The chain links TRBV5-1 to TRBJ2-7, with 8 positions matching TRBD1. J lost 3 bases, V lost 4 bases, and 6 bases had no gene match. The length of the CDR3 is 14 residues. Germline CDR1 SGHRS, CDR2 YFSETQ. CDR3 in DNA: TGCGCCAGCAGCGGCGCGACAGGGGTCTACGAGCAGTACTTC. It codes for CASSGATGVYEQYF.

A single count supports this clonotype. This chain connects TRBV14 to TRBJ2-1; D not certain. Germline loops: CDR1 SGHDN, CDR2 FVKESK. CDR3 length: 15 amino acids. The ends were cut back, 1 base at V and 2 bases at J, with 9 bases in the middle. Here the CDR3 reads CASSQGGGPYNEQFF. The CDR3 DNA reads as TGTGCCAGCAGCCAAGGGGGTGGACCCTACAATGAGCAGTTCTTC.

The rearrangement links TRBV4-1 to TRBJ2-5; tentative D call: TRBD2 (9 bases). V dropped 2 bases and J dropped 5 bases, with 24 bases sitting between them. This CDR3 contains 18 residues. The germline V gene has CDR1 MGHRA and CDR2 YSYEKL. In DNA, the CDR3 is TGCGCCAGCAGCCAACCAGGGGGCAGCGGGAGGACGAGGGAGACCCAGTACTTC. Residues: CASSQPGGSGRTRETQYF.

This chain uses TRBV20-1 with TRBJ1-5; 10 bases fit TRBD1. Germline values: CDR1 DFQATT, CDR2 SNEGSKA (reference sequence). This CDR3 has 14 amino acids. Germline trimming cut 3 bases from V and 5 bases from J; bases unmatched to any gene: 4. CDR3 sequence reads: CSARWTGGDQPQHF. Written as DNA, the CDR3 is TGCAGTGCTAGGTGGACAGGGGGAGATCAGCCCCAGCATTTT.

The genes are TRBV13 and TRBJ1-6, with 7 bases that match TRBD1. CDR1 is PRHDT and CDR2 is FYEKMQ in the germline V gene (reference sequence). Unmatched junction bases numbered 3, after V lost 3 bases and J lost 4 bases. The CDR3 length is 15 residues. Written as DNA, the CDR3 is TGTGCCAGCAGCTTTGGACAGGAATATAATTCACCCCTCCACTTT. Amino acid sequence: CASSFGQEYNSPLHF.

V usage is TRBV12-3 or TRBV12-4 and J usage is TRBJ2-3; tentatively, D is TRBD1 or TRBD2 (5 bases each). The V and J ends lost 5 bases and 7 bases respectively, with 16 bases between them. This CDR3 is 14 amino acids long. In nucleotides, the CDR3 is TGTGCCAGCAGTGAGGGACCACCTTTCAATACGCAGTATTTT. Translation gives CASSEGPPFNTQYF.

The chain couples TRBV4-1 to TRBJ2-6; D may be TRBD1 or TRBD2 (6 bases each). Germline values: CDR1 MGHRA, CDR2 YSYEKL. The CDR3 is 16 amino acids. V lost 3 bases to trimming and J lost 4 bases, with 13 bases between them. DNA of the CDR3: TGCGCCAGCAGCCATGGTCGGGGGCCGGGGGCCAACGTCCTGACTTTC. This encodes CASSHGRGPGANVLTF.

The V call is TRBV10-3, the J call TRBJ2-5; D is undetermined. The V and J ends lost 2 bases and 4 bases respectively, with 5 bases between them. The CDR3 consists of 12 residues. Germline CDR1 ENHRY, CDR2 SYGVKD. In nucleotides, the CDR3 is TGTGCCATCAGTGAGGATACAGAGACCCAGTACTTC. This translates into CAISEDTETQYF.

The chain combines TRBV12-3 or TRBV12-4 with TRBJ2-1; D perhaps matches TRBD2 (7 bases). Trimming removed 3 bases at V and 8 bases at J, with 14 bases between. This CDR3 has 14 residues. The CDR3 protein is CASSLGGPSDEQFF. The CDR3, as DNA: TGTGCCAGCAGTTTGGGGGGGCCTTCGGATGAGCAGTTCTTC.

The rearrangement joins TRBV19 to TRBJ1-2; D gene unclear. V lost 6 bases and J 4 bases, leaving 6 bases between the germline ends. The germline V gene has CDR1 LNHDA and CDR2 SQIVND (reference sequence). The CDR3 consists of 11 residues. Written as DNA, the CDR3 is TGTGCCAGTAGCCACCCCTATGGCTACACCTTC. This gives the protein CASSHPYGYTF.

The V gene is TRBV12-3 or TRBV12-4, the J gene TRBJ2-7; D is uncertain. Trimming removed 6 bases from V and 2 bases from J, with 8 bases in between. This CDR3 has 12 residues. CDR3 sequence (DNA): TGTGCCAGCAGCTCGGTGCCCTACGAGCAGTACTTC. It codes for CASSSVPYEQYF.

This rearrangement joins TRBV20-1 to TRBJ2-7, with D tentatively TRBD2 (5 bases). The CDR3 sequence is 14 residues long. Germline V gene data show CDR1 as DFQATT and CDR2 as SNEGSKA (reference sequence). V gave up 5 bases and J gave up 2 bases, with 16 bases separating them. CDR3 sequence reads: CSAPSPREPYEQYF. CDR3 in DNA: TGCAGTGCTCCGTCTCCCCGGGAACCCTACGAGCAGTACTTC.

The chain employs TRBV29-1 and TRBJ2-1; tentatively, D is TRBD1 (6 bases). Trimming stripped 2 bases from V and 7 bases from J, with 9 bases between. Germline CDR1 SQVTM, CDR2 ANQGSEA. The CDR3 runs to 12 residues. The chain's CDR3 is CSVEYRVNEQFF. CDR3 DNA: TGCAGCGTTGAATACAGGGTGAATGAGCAGTTCTTC.

The chain carries TRBV5-1 and TRBJ2-5; D is possibly TRBD1 (8 bases). The V end was cut by 4 bases, the J end by 3 bases, with 16 bases between. The CDR3 extends over 15 amino acids. CDR1 is SGHRS, CDR2 YFSETQ, per germline. CDR3 sequence reads: CASSGRTGREETQYF. For the CDR3, the DNA is TGCGCCAGCAGCGGACGGACAGGGAGGGAAGAGACCCAGTACTTC. Drawing the rest from reference TRBV5-1 and TRBJ2-5, the complete variable domain is KAGVTQTPRYLIKTRGQQVTLSCSPISGHRSVSWYQQTPGQGLQFLFEYFSETQRNKGNFPGRFSGRQFSNSRSEMNVSTLELGDSALYLCASSGRTGREETQYFGPGTRLLVL.

This clonotype has only one observation. The chain links TRBV5-4 to TRBJ1-4; D is ambiguous. V was trimmed by 0 bases and J by 4 bases, leaving 4 bases between them. CDR3 length: 13 residues. Germline V lookup: CDR1 SGHNT, CDR2 YYREEE (reference sequence). The CDR3 nucleotides read TGTGCCAGCAGCTTGGAACATAATGAAAAACTGTTTTTT. Protein sequence: CASSLEHNEKLFF.

The chain carries TRBV29-1 and TRBJ2-2, with D uncertain. The CDR3 runs 12 residues. Germline V gives CDR1 SQVTM, CDR2 ANQGSEA. The V end was cut by 3 bases, the J end by 6 bases, with 8 bases between. The CDR3 region is CSVEYSSGELFF. The CDR3 bases are TGCAGCGTTGAGTACAGTTCCGGGGAGCTGTTTTTT.

The chain uses TRBV5-1 and TRBJ1-2; 8 bases line up with TRBD1. The trim removed 6 bases at V and 5 bases at J, leaving 6 bases unmatched. The V gene's germline CDR1 is SGHRS and CDR2 YFSETQ. This CDR3 contains 13 residues. The CDR3 DNA follows: TGCGCCAGCACCGGGGGACAGGAGTATGGCTACACCTTC. Translated, it gives CASTGGQEYGYTF.

The V call is TRBV14, the J call TRBJ1-2, with D tentatively TRBD1 (6 bases). Germline CDR1 and CDR2: SGHDN and FVKESK. The CDR3 covers 15 residues. V was pared by 1 base and J by 8 bases, with 17 bases between. The CDR3 DNA reads as TGTGCCAGCAGCCAAGTGGGGGACACCCCCGCCGGCTACACCTTC. Translation gives CASSQVGDTPAGYTF.

The V gene is TRBV4-1, the J gene TRBJ2-7; 9 positions match TRBD2. Germline trimming cut 4 bases from V and 6 bases from J; bases unmatched to any gene: 19. The CDR3 runs to 18 residues. The V gene's germline CDR1 is MGHRA and CDR2 YSYEKL. The CDR3 DNA reads as TGCGCCAGCAGCCGGGGGCCGGAGCGGGGGGTCCTCTCCGGCGAGCAGTACTTC. Its protein product is CASSRGPERGVLSGEQYF.

The gene calls are TRBV7-9 and TRBJ2-7; D is ambiguous. Germline values: CDR1 SEHNR, CDR2 FQNEAQ (reference sequence). CDR3 size: 13 residues. The V and J ends lost 2 bases and 3 bases respectively, with 8 bases between them. CDR3 sequence: CASSLTEDYEQYF. The CDR3 region has the DNA TGTGCCAGCAGCTTAACCGAGGACTACGAGCAGTACTTC.

The chain combines TRBV24-1 with TRBJ2-5, with 9 bases identical to TRBD1. With 9 bases clipped from V and 4 bases from J, the junction kept 8 bases outside the gene matches. The CDR3 covers 14 residues. Germline V lookup: CDR1 KGHDR, CDR2 SFDVKD. In DNA form, the CDR3 reads TGTGCCACCTCGCCACCGGGACAGGGAGAGACCCAGTACTTC. Its protein product is CATSPPGQGETQYF.

V gene TRBV5-4 combines with J gene TRBJ1-1, with a possible D match to TRBD1 (5 bases). V lost 4 bases and J 5 bases, leaving 9 bases between the germline ends. CDR1 and CDR2 from the germline V gene are SGHNT and YYREEE (reference sequence). The CDR3 covers 12 residues. This chain's CDR3 is CASSGGRTEAFF. As DNA, the CDR3 is TGTGCCAGCAGCGGGGGACGAACTGAAGCTTTCTTT.

The chain links TRBV4-1 to TRBJ1-1, with D possibly TRBD1 on 6 matching bases. From germline, CDR1 is MGHRA and CDR2 YSYEKL. The CDR3 extends over 12 amino acids. V gave up 6 bases and J gave up 6 bases, with 11 bases separating them. CDR3 in DNA: TGCGCCAGCAGTGGGGGGGCACCTGAAGCTTTCTTT. Residues: CASSGGAPEAFF.

This clonotype was recorded a few times. The chain employs TRBV12-3 or TRBV12-4 and TRBJ2-5, with D hard to call. V was cut by 6 bases and J by 4 bases, with 3 bases left in between. The CDR3 length is 10 residues. The CDR3 nucleotides read TGTGCCAGCAGGGGAGAGACCCAGTACTTC. This sequence encodes CASRGETQYF.